This T cell receptor (beta chain) came from a study of cytomegalovirus exposure and HLA in healthy donors. 60 Vbeta and 13 Jbeta primers were used in PCR. Here immunoSEQ multiplex PCR was the method, and the copy in TCRdb shows in-frame clones only, minus some. The table records more than 100,000 clones, around 72% of them present only once. The CDR3 sequence is 15 residues long. Per germline, CDR1 SGDLS and CDR2 YYNGEE. V lost 4 bases and J 4 bases, leaving 15 bases between the germline ends. A few counts support this clone. V usage is TRBV9 and J usage is TRBJ2-1; D is perhaps TRBD2 (6 bases). This sequence was found in a man aged 45-65 years in good health and CMV-seropositive. The sequenced material came from PBMCs. The CDR3 DNA reads TGTGCCAGCAGCCTCGGGGTGGGACTGTACAATGAGCAGTTCTTC. The encoded protein is CASSLGVGLYNEQFF.